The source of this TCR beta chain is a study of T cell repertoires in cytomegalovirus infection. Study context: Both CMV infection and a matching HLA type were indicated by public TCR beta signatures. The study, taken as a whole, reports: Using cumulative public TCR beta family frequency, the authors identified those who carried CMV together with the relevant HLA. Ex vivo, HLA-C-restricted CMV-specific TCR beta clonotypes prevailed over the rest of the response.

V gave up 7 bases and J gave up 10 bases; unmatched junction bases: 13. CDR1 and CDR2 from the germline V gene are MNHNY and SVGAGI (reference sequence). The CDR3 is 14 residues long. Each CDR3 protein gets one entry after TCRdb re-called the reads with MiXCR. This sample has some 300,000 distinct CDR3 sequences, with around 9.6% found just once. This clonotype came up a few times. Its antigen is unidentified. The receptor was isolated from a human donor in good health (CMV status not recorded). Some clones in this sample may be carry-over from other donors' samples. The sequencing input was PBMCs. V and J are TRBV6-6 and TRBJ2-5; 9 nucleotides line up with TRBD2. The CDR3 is CASTLAAGGRDQYF. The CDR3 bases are TGTGCCAGCACCTTAGCGGCGGGGGGGCGGGACCAGTACTTC.